This passage covers 21 T cell receptor beta chains from one sample sequenced in a study of blood T cells in healthy people across ages. Combining a sample-barcoded 5' primer with a J-beta primer mix, a second PCR ran for roughly 6 to 11 cycles. One entry per CDR3 protein, called by TCRdb with MiXCR from the 5' RACE reads. The sample has 1.5 million to 1.9 million distinct CDR3 sequences; under 55% are singletons. The specimen was blood. These receptors were taken from a woman aged 18-35 years in good health.

The genes are TRBV27 and TRBJ1-2; a possible D gene is TRBD1 (5 bases). V was shortened by 9 bases and J by 4 bases, with 21 bases between the two germline ends. Germline V gene data show CDR1 as MNHEY and CDR2 as SMNVEV (reference sequence). The CDR3 runs to 15 residues. CDR3 region: CASRIGTAASYGYTF. The CDR3 DNA reads as TGTGCCAGTAGAATCGGGACGGCCGCTAGCTATGGCTACACCTTC.

In its sample, this clonotype was seen a few times. This chain joins TRBV29-1 and TRBJ1-2; D possibly corresponds to TRBD1 (5 bases). Trimming took off 3 bases at V and 3 bases at J, with 14 bases between the two ends. The CDR3 is made up of 14 amino acids. Per the germline V gene, CDR1 is SQVTM and CDR2 is ANQGSEA. CDR3 nucleotide sequence: TGCAGCGTTGAGGTTGGGGGTCTCTACTATGGCTACACCTTC. This translates into CSVEVGGLYYGYTF.

This clonotype was picked up a small number of times. V gene TRBV2 combines with J gene TRBJ2-1, with TRBD2 identical over 7 bases. The CDR3 totals 13 residues. Germline trimming cut 3 bases from V and 6 bases from J; bases unmatched to any gene: 2. In germline, CDR1 is SNHLY, CDR2 FYNNEI. CDR3 coding DNA: TGTGCCAGCAGTGAGGCTAGCGGCAATGAGCAGTTCTTC. Protein product: CASSEASGNEQFF.

V usage is TRBV20-1 and J usage is TRBJ1-2; D not certain. This CDR3 is built from 14 residues. Germline assignment: CDR1 DFQATT and CDR2 SNEGSKA (reference sequence). The chain's CDR3 is CRALLDEPNYGYTF. DNA of the CDR3: TGCAGAGCGCTACTCGATGAACCTAACTATGGCTACACCTTC.

This clonotype was observed a handful of times. The chain couples TRBV6-5 to TRBJ2-7; TRBD1 matches 7 bases. This CDR3 has 14 residues. Germline values: CDR1 MNHEY, CDR2 SVGAGI. V dropped 5 bases and J dropped 5; count of bases not matched to a gene: 9. The CDR3 region is CASSQGQVVHEQYF. The CDR3 coding sequence is TGTGCCAGCAGTCAAGGACAGGTAGTGCACGAGCAGTACTTC.

This clonotype turned up a few times. The rearrangement joins TRBV9 to TRBJ1-1; weak D call: TRBD1 (5 bases). This CDR3 has 14 amino acids. Germline assignment: CDR1 SGDLS and CDR2 YYNGEE. V lost 2 bases and J 5 bases, leaving 13 bases between the germline ends. The CDR3 loop is CASSVGRARTEAFF. The CDR3 DNA reads TGTGCCAGCAGCGTGGGCAGGGCAAGGACTGAAGCTTTCTTT.

This sequence joins TRBV7-9 and TRBJ1-5; the D is unclear. Trimming shortened V by 5 bases and J by 6 bases, and 8 bases separated the two germline ends. Germline CDR1 and CDR2: SEHNR and FQNEAQ (reference sequence). The CDR3 has 12 amino acids. As DNA, the CDR3 is TGTGCCAGCAGCATTTTTAGTCAGCCCCAGCATTTT. Translating gives CASSIFSQPQHF.

This chain connects TRBV3-1 to TRBJ2-7; TRBD2 matches at 7 bases. The CDR3 has 15 amino acids. The germline CDR1 and CDR2 sequences are LGHDT and YNNKEL (reference sequence). V lost 5 bases to trimming and J lost 5 bases; unmatched junction nucleotides: 12. The CDR3 region has the DNA TGTGCCAGCAGCGGACTAGGGGCAATAACCGACGAGCAGTACTTC. Its protein is CASSGLGAITDEQYF.

This chain connects TRBV5-1 to TRBJ2-5, with D maybe TRBD2 (5 bases). The CDR3 is 13 residues long. In germline, CDR1 is SGHRS, CDR2 YFSETQ. Trimming cost V 6 bases and J 5 bases, with 14 bases left between them. DNA for the CDR3: TGCGCCAGCACCCAAACTAGAAGGGAGACCCAGTACTTC. Amino acid sequence: CASTQTRRETQYF. The whole variable domain, remainder taken from reference TRBV5-1 and TRBJ2-5, is KAGVTQTPRYLIKTRGQQVTLSCSPISGHRSVSWYQQTPGQGLQFLFEYFSETQRNKGNFPGRFSGRQFSNSRSEMNVSTLELGDSALYLCASTQTRRETQYFGPGTRLLVL.

The chain has TRBV28 and TRBJ2-7; 7 bases are a match to TRBD1. Trimming took 6 bases from V and 0 from J; bases not matched to a gene: 11. The germline gives CDR1 MDHEN, CDR2 SYDVKM. CDR3 length equals 16 residues. CDR3 DNA: TGTGCCAGCAGAGTGAGACCGGACAGGAGCTCCTACGAGCAGTACTTC. Translation: CASRVRPDRSSYEQYF. The whole variable domain, remainder taken from reference TRBV28 and TRBJ2-7, is DVKVTQSSRYLVKRTGEKVFLECVQDMDHENMFWYRQDPGLGLRLIYFSYDVKMKEKGDIPEGYSVSREKKERFSLILESASTNQTSMYLCASRVRPDRSSYEQYFGPGTRLTVT.

V and J are TRBV11-2 and TRBJ2-5; 9 nucleotides agree with TRBD2. TRBJ2-7 matches the DNA end more closely, so the J call is doubtful. This CDR3 is built from 14 residues. Germline CDR1 is SGHAT and CDR2 is FQNNGV. The chain's CDR3 is CASSFAPAGGEQYF. CDR3 nucleotide sequence: TGTGCCAGCAGCTTCGCTCCAGCGGGAGGCGAGCAGTACTTC.

This clonotype was found a few times. The chain's CDR3 is CATSDPDRGKTQYF. As DNA, the CDR3 is TGTGCCACCAGTGACCCGGACAGGGGAAAGACCCAGTACTTC. This chain uses TRBV24-1 with TRBJ2-5; the match to TRBD1 covers 9 bases. The CDR3 is 14 amino acids. The V gene's germline CDR1 is KGHDR and CDR2 SFDVKD. Trimming cost V 4 bases and J 6 bases; bases outside gene matches: 5.

The V gene is TRBV18, the J gene TRBJ1-2, with 7 nucleotides matching TRBD1. J gave up 4 bases and V 4 bases, and 15 bases lay outside the gene matches. CDR3 length equals 17 residues. CDR1 and CDR2 (germline): KGHSH, LQKENI. As DNA, the CDR3 is TGTGCCAGCTCACTGGAAGGGGTGAGGGGGCGCATCTATGGCTACACCTTC. Encoded protein: CASSLEGVRGRIYGYTF.

The CDR3 protein is CASKLALRETQYF. CDR3 coding DNA: TGTGCCAGCAAACTAGCGTTGCGAGAGACCCAGTACTTC. The V gene is TRBV6-2 or TRBV6-3, the J gene TRBJ2-5; 7 nucleotides match TRBD2. Trimming cost V 7 bases and J 4 bases; bases outside gene matches: 6. CDR1 is MNHEY, CDR2 SVGEGT, per germline. This CDR3 comprises 13 residues.

This clonotype turned up a few times. The genes are TRBV7-8 and TRBJ1-4; 10 nucleotides line up with TRBD1. Germline values: CDR1 SGHVS, CDR2 FQNEAQ. The trim removed 5 bases at V and 7 bases at J, leaving 7 bases unmatched. This CDR3 is built from 15 residues. CDR3: CASSDRDRGGEKLFF. CDR3 DNA: TGTGCCAGCAGCGACCGGGACAGGGGTGGTGAAAAACTGTTTTTT. The variable domain in full, completed from reference TRBV7-8 and TRBJ1-4, reads GAGVSQSPRYKVAKRGQDVALRCDPISGHVSLFWYQQALGQGPEFLTYFQNEAQLDKSGLPSDRFFAERPEGSVSTLKIQRTQQEDSAVYLCASSDRDRGGEKLFFGSGTQLSVL.

Only a few counts were recorded for this clonotype. The rearrangement uses TRBV6-5 and TRBJ1-3, with D perhaps matching TRBD1 (5 bases). CDR3 length equals 15 residues. V shed 2 bases and J shed 4 bases, with 12 bases lying between them. Germline V CDR1 and CDR2: MNHEY, SVGAGI. The CDR3 DNA is TGTGCCAGCAGTTACCGCCAGGGCGGAGGAAACACCATATATTTT. Its protein is CASSYRQGGGNTIYF.

This rearrangement joins TRBV20-1 to TRBJ2-7, with 7 bases lining up with TRBD2. Trimming removed 2 bases from V and 7 bases from J; junction bases left unmatched: 8. This CDR3 has 13 amino acids. Germline CDR1 DFQATT, CDR2 SNEGSKA (reference sequence). In DNA, the CDR3 is TGCAGTGCTAGATTCTCTAGCGGTAATGAGCAGTACTTC. Its translation: CSARFSSGNEQYF.

The chain carries TRBV2 and TRBJ2-1; no clear D gene. Germline V gene lookup returns CDR1 SNHLY and CDR2 FYNNEI. CDR3 size: 11 residues. V shed 9 bases and J shed 8 bases, with 11 bases lying between them. CDR3 loop: CASAKYDEQFF. CDR3 DNA sequence: TGTGCCAGTGCGAAATACGATGAGCAGTTCTTC.

This sequence joins TRBV20-1 and TRBJ1-6; 9 bases are a match to TRBD1. From germline, CDR1 is DFQATT and CDR2 SNEGSKA (reference sequence). The J segment lost 3 bases and the V segment lost 6 bases, leaving 9 bases of the junction unmatched. There are 16 residues in the CDR3. The CDR3 sequence: CSASRDRAFYNSPLHF. The CDR3 DNA is TGCAGTGCCTCCCGGGACAGGGCCTTCTATAATTCACCCCTCCACTTT.

The gene calls are TRBV28 and TRBJ2-2, with TRBD2 identical over 11 bases. Germline V gene data show CDR1 as MDHEN and CDR2 as SYDVKM. V trimming: 6 bases; J trimming: 4 bases; junction bases outside the gene matches: 7. This CDR3 has 16 amino acids. DNA of the CDR3: TGTGCCAGCAGCACGACTAGCGGGATCAGCACCGGGGAGCTGTTTTTT. It encodes CASSTTSGISTGELFF.

Here the CDR3 DNA reads TGTGCCAGCACCCTGGACAGGGGCGTCTATGGCTACACCTTC. Residues: CASTLDRGVYGYTF. The chain is built from TRBV12-3 or TRBV12-4 and TRBJ1-2; TRBD1 agrees at 9 bases. There are 14 residues in the CDR3. V trimming: 7 bases; J trimming: 4 bases; junction bases outside the gene matches: 7.